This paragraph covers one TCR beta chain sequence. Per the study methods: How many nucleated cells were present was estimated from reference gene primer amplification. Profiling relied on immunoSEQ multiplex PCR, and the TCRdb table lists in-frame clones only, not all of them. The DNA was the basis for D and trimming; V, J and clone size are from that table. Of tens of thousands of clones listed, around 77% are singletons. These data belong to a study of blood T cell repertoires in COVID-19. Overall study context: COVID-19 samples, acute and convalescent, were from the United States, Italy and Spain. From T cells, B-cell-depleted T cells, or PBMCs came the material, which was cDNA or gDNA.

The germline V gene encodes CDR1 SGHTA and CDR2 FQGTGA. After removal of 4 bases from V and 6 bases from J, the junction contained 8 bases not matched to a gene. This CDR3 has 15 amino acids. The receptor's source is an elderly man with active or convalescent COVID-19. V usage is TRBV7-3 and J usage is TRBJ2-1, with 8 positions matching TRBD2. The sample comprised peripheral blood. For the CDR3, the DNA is TGTGCCAGCAGCTCGGAAGCGGGAGCGGCCAATGAGCAGTTCTTC. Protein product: CASSSEAGAANEQFF. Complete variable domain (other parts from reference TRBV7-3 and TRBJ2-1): GAGVSQTPSNKVTEKGKYVELRCDPISGHTALYWYRQSLGQGPEFLIYFQGTGAADDSGLPNDRFFAVRPEGSVSTLKIQRTERGDSAVYLCASSSEAGAANEQFFGPGTRLTVL.